The present T cell receptor beta chain was sequenced within a study of cytomegalovirus exposure and HLA in healthy donors. Only in-frame clones appear in the TCRdb table, and some are missing; sequencing was by immunoSEQ multiplex PCR. In the table there are more than 250,000 clones, around 87% of which are singletons. The germline V and J ends were trimmed by 5 bases and 5 bases, with 12 bases remaining between them. From germline, CDR1 is KGHSH and CDR2 LQKENI. The CDR3 is made up of 13 amino acids. Of note for this clone: Its antigen is undetermined.

Whole-study results and caveats: Reports showed the classifier diagnosing cytomegalovirus status with high specificity and sensitivity. The investigators catalogued some 150 TCR beta chains as cytomegalovirus-associated. In vitro experiments confirmed that a few CMV-associated chains were specific for CMV antigens. Most sequenced TCRs were rare (though some public TCRs occurred in many donors).

Sequencing was done on a sample of PBMCs. This TCR derives from a woman aged 25 to 39 in good health and CMV-seropositive. The J gene is TRBJ2-5, the V gene TRBV18; D is possibly TRBD1 (5 bases). CDR3 nucleotide sequence: TGTGCCAGCTCAGCAGGGCTCCGGGAGACCCAGTACTTC. Protein sequence: CASSAGLRETQYF.